A selection of T cell receptor beta chains follows, all from one sample in a study of response to subunit inactivated influenza vaccine. Using its own MiXCR run on the RT-PCR reads, TCRdb lists one record per CDR3 protein. The sample shows about 500,000 distinct CDR3 sequences, 16% of them seen only once. Material: CD4+ T cells sorted from PBMCs, obtained around 2 years after vaccination. The receptor set was obtained from a man between 50 and 75 years old who received an inactivated influenza vaccine. Each CDR3 is given with its conserved first and last residue. A D gene is named only where the DNA matches it firmly. Not every row has a clone size; where given, it reads once, few, many or a size class.

len: 12
j_gene: TRBJ2-3
d_gene: .
abundance: .
v_gene: TRBV12-3/TRBV12-4
CDR3aa: CASAFPTDTQYF
CDR3nt: TGTGCCAGCGCTTTTCCCACAGATACGCAGTATTTT

len: 12
j_gene: TRBJ1-1
d_gene: .
abundance: .
v_gene: TRBV28
CDR3aa: CASTNRGYKNFF
CDR3nt: TGTGCCAGCACCAACCGAGGGTATAAGAATTTCTTT

len: 14
j_gene: TRBJ2-5
d_gene: .
abundance: .
v_gene: TRBV3-1
CDR3aa: CASSQDPGAGTQYF
CDR3nt: TGTGCCAGCAGCCAAGATCCGGGGGCGGGGACCCAGTACTTC

len: 14
j_gene: TRBJ2-3
d_gene: .
abundance: many
v_gene: TRBV4-1
CDR3aa: CASSRDRYTDTQYF
CDR3nt: TGCGCCAGCAGCAGAGACAGGTACACAGATACGCAGTATTTT

len: 14
j_gene: TRBJ2-1
d_gene: TRBD2
abundance: few
v_gene: TRBV20-1
CDR3aa: CSATSGRPLHEQFF
CDR3nt: TGCAGTGCTACTAGCGGGAGGCCCCTCCATGAGCAGTTCTTC

len: 11
j_gene: TRBJ2-1
d_gene: .
abundance: .
v_gene: TRBV6-5
CDR3aa: CASSARNEQFF
CDR3nt: TGTGCCAGCAGCGCTCGGAATGAGCAGTTCTTC

len: 15
j_gene: TRBJ2-2
d_gene: TRBD2
abundance: few
v_gene: TRBV10-2
CDR3aa: CASRGDSGTTGELFF
CDR3nt: TGCGCCAGCAGAGGGGATAGCGGGACCACCGGGGAGCTGTTTTTT

len: 14
j_gene: TRBJ2-7
d_gene: TRBD1
abundance: .
v_gene: TRBV20-1
CDR3aa: CSAPIWQGAHEQYF
CDR3nt: TGCAGTGCCCCAATTTGGCAGGGGGCTCACGAGCAGTACTTC

len: 13
j_gene: TRBJ2-7
d_gene: .
abundance: few
v_gene: TRBV20-1
CDR3aa: CSAPPPPRGEQYF
CDR3nt: TGCAGTGCTCCCCCCCCTCCTAGGGGCGAGCAGTACTTC

len: 16
j_gene: TRBJ1-1
d_gene: TRBD1
abundance: .
v_gene: TRBV7-9
CDR3aa: CASSFLTGGLNTEAFF
CDR3nt: TGTGCCAGCAGCTTCCTGACAGGGGGCTTGAACACTGAAGCTTTCTTT

len: 13
j_gene: TRBJ1-2
d_gene: .
abundance: many
v_gene: TRBV3-1
CDR3aa: CASSQGQSYGYTF
CDR3nt: TGTGCCAGCAGCCAAGGACAGTCCTACGGCTACACCTTC

len: 16
j_gene: TRBJ2-1
d_gene: TRBD2
abundance: many
v_gene: TRBV4-1
CDR3aa: CASSLGTSGVSHEQFF
CDR3nt: TGCGCCAGCAGCCTAGGGACTAGCGGGGTTTCCCATGAGCAGTTCTTC

len: 16
j_gene: TRBJ2-1
d_gene: .
abundance: many
v_gene: TRBV4-3
CDR3aa: CASSQGMGDTYNEQFF
CDR3nt: TGCGCCAGCAGCCAAGGAATGGGAGACACCTACAATGAGCAGTTCTTC

len: 17
j_gene: TRBJ2-6
d_gene: TRBD1
abundance: .
v_gene: TRBV5-1
CDR3aa: CASSLVAGGTGANVLTF
CDR3nt: TGCGCCAGCAGCTTGGTGGCAGGGGGTACTGGGGCCAACGTCCTGACTTTC

len: 15
j_gene: TRBJ1-2
d_gene: .
abundance: few
v_gene: TRBV12-3/TRBV12-4
CDR3aa: CASSLEGANNYGYTF
CDR3nt: TGTGCCAGCAGTTTGGAAGGGGCCAATAACTATGGCTACACCTTC

len: 14
j_gene: TRBJ2-3
d_gene: .
abundance: .
v_gene: TRBV29-1
CDR3aa: CSVDRTANTDTQYF
CDR3nt: TGCAGCGTTGATCGGACAGCCAACACAGATACGCAGTATTTT

len: 16
j_gene: TRBJ2-2
d_gene: .
abundance: .
v_gene: TRBV7-2
CDR3aa: CASSLWANANTGELFF
CDR3nt: TGTGCCAGCAGCTTATGGGCAAATGCGAACACCGGGGAGCTGTTTTTT

len: 15
j_gene: TRBJ2-7
d_gene: .
abundance: .
v_gene: TRBV6-5
CDR3aa: CASISRQGLTYEQYF
CDR3nt: TGTGCCAGCATTTCTCGGCAGGGCCTAACCTACGAGCAGTACTTC

len: 14
j_gene: TRBJ1-1
d_gene: .
abundance: few
v_gene: TRBV5-1
CDR3aa: CASSLAEGGTEAFF
CDR3nt: TGCGCCAGCAGCTTGGCAGAGGGGGGAACTGAAGCTTTCTTT

len: 13
j_gene: TRBJ1-2
d_gene: .
abundance: .
v_gene: TRBV6-5
CDR3aa: CASSYAQGRGYTF
CDR3nt: TGTGCCAGCAGTTACGCCCAGGGCCGAGGCTACACCTTC

len: 16
j_gene: TRBJ2-1
d_gene: TRBD2
abundance: .
v_gene: TRBV6-2/TRBV6-3
CDR3aa: CASRRLAGSSYNEQFF
CDR3nt: TGTGCCAGCAGGAGACTAGCGGGGAGCTCCTACAATGAGCAGTTCTTC

len: 17
j_gene: TRBJ2-2
d_gene: TRBD1
abundance: .
v_gene: TRBV7-9
CDR3aa: CASPPRQGVLNTGELFF
CDR3nt: TGTGCCAGCCCACCACGACAGGGGGTACTGAACACCGGGGAGCTGTTTTTT

len: 16
j_gene: TRBJ2-7
d_gene: .
abundance: few
v_gene: TRBV7-6
CDR3aa: CASSDKLREGTYEQYF
CDR3nt: TGTGCCAGCAGCGACAAACTGCGGGAAGGAACCTACGAGCAGTACTTC

len: 15
j_gene: TRBJ1-3
d_gene: TRBD1
abundance: few
v_gene: TRBV6-5
CDR3aa: CASSSDRRSGNTIYF
CDR3nt: TGTGCCAGCAGTTCGGACAGGCGCTCTGGAAACACCATATATTTT

len: 14
j_gene: TRBJ2-7
d_gene: .
abundance: many
v_gene: TRBV10-3
CDR3aa: CAIRYGSDSYEQYF
CDR3nt: TGTGCCATCAGGTACGGGTCCGACTCCTACGAGCAGTACTTC

len: 12
j_gene: TRBJ1-4
d_gene: .
abundance: .
v_gene: TRBV30
CDR3aa: CAWSVLGEKLFF
CDR3nt: TGTGCCTGGAGTGTACTGGGGGAAAAACTGTTTTTT

len: 14
j_gene: TRBJ1-5
d_gene: TRBD1
abundance: many
v_gene: TRBV18
CDR3aa: CASSPGTGNQPQHF
CDR3nt: TGTGCCAGCAGTCCCGGGACAGGAAATCAGCCCCAGCATTTT

len: 15
j_gene: TRBJ2-2
d_gene: TRBD1
abundance: many
v_gene: TRBV5-1
CDR3aa: CASSLRQGNTGELFF
CDR3nt: TGCGCCAGCAGCTTACGACAGGGGAACACCGGGGAGCTGTTTTTT

len: 12
j_gene: TRBJ2-7
d_gene: .
abundance: few
v_gene: TRBV6-6
CDR3aa: CASSPSEHEQYF
CDR3nt: TGTGCCAGCAGTCCAAGCGAACACGAGCAGTACTTC

len: 13
j_gene: TRBJ2-7
d_gene: .
abundance: .
v_gene: TRBV6-2/TRBV6-3
CDR3aa: CASSYGDGGEQYF
CDR3nt: TGTGCCAGCAGTTACGGAGACGGGGGCGAGCAGTACTTC

len: 15
j_gene: TRBJ2-7
d_gene: .
abundance: few
v_gene: TRBV15
CDR3aa: CATSRAGVASYEQYF
CDR3nt: TGTGCCACCAGCAGAGCGGGGGTTGCTTCCTACGAGCAGTACTTC

len: 17
j_gene: TRBJ1-2
d_gene: TRBD1
abundance: .
v_gene: TRBV6-2/TRBV6-3
CDR3aa: CASTQYGPSTGNYGYTF
CDR3nt: TGTGCCAGCACCCAGTACGGGCCCTCGACAGGGAACTATGGCTACACCTTC

len: 16
j_gene: TRBJ1-5
d_gene: .
abundance: few
v_gene: TRBV6-2/TRBV6-3
CDR3aa: CASRGTLVYSNQPQHF
CDR3nt: TGTGCCAGCAGAGGGACGCTTGTGTATAGCAATCAGCCCCAGCATTTT

len: 14
j_gene: TRBJ1-2
d_gene: .
abundance: few
v_gene: TRBV3-1
CDR3aa: CASSQDATGRGYTF
CDR3nt: TGTGCCAGCAGCCAGGACGCCACAGGGCGCGGCTACACCTTC

len: 11
j_gene: TRBJ2-5
d_gene: TRBD2
abundance: few
v_gene: TRBV20-1
CDR3aa: CSATSGTSQYF
CDR3nt: TGCAGTGCTACATCGGGGACTAGCCAGTACTTC

len: 16
j_gene: TRBJ2-1
d_gene: TRBD2
abundance: few
v_gene: TRBV20-1
CDR3aa: CSARRVTSGRAGEQFF
CDR3nt: TGCAGTGCTAGGAGGGTAACTAGCGGGAGGGCCGGAGAGCAGTTCTTC

len: 13
j_gene: TRBJ1-1
d_gene: .
abundance: .
v_gene: TRBV9
CDR3aa: CASSALEGSEAFF
CDR3nt: TGTGCCAGCAGCGCCCTTGAGGGGTCTGAAGCTTTCTTT

len: 15
j_gene: TRBJ2-1
d_gene: TRBD2
abundance: few
v_gene: TRBV5-1
CDR3aa: CASSSTSGYYNEQFF
CDR3nt: TGCGCCAGCAGCTCGACTAGCGGGTACTACAATGAGCAGTTCTTC

len: 13
j_gene: TRBJ1-2
d_gene: .
abundance: few
v_gene: TRBV28
CDR3aa: CAILSGTSYGYTF
CDR3nt: TGTGCCATTTTAAGTGGGACCTCCTATGGCTACACCTTC

len: 15
j_gene: TRBJ2-5
d_gene: TRBD2
abundance: .
v_gene: TRBV7-9
CDR3aa: CASSQGQSGGETQYF
CDR3nt: TGTGCCAGCAGCCAGGGACAATCGGGAGGGGAGACCCAGTACTTC

len: 16
j_gene: TRBJ2-1
d_gene: TRBD1
abundance: .
v_gene: TRBV24-1
CDR3aa: CATSEEGQGVGNEQFF
CDR3nt: TGTGCCACCAGTGAGGAAGGACAGGGGGTTGGCAATGAGCAGTTCTTC

len: 14
j_gene: TRBJ2-7
d_gene: TRBD2
abundance: .
v_gene: TRBV7-2
CDR3aa: CASSKTGGTYEQYF
CDR3nt: TGTGCCAGCAGCAAAACCGGGGGGACCTACGAGCAGTACTTC

len: 15
j_gene: TRBJ1-5
d_gene: .
abundance: few
v_gene: TRBV5-1
CDR3aa: CASSLGAGGDQPQHF
CDR3nt: TGCGCCAGCAGCTTGGGGGCTGGAGGGGATCAGCCCCAGCATTTT

len: 13
j_gene: TRBJ1-1
d_gene: .
abundance: few
v_gene: TRBV6-5
CDR3aa: CASVLTGPAEAFF
CDR3nt: TGTGCCAGCGTTCTTACAGGGCCCGCTGAAGCTTTCTTT

len: 17
j_gene: TRBJ2-1
d_gene: .
abundance: .
v_gene: TRBV28
CDR3aa: CASSLYPPGSSYNEQFF
CDR3nt: TGTGCCAGCAGTTTATACCCGCCAGGGAGCTCCTACAATGAGCAGTTCTTC

len: 13
j_gene: TRBJ2-7
d_gene: .
abundance: .
v_gene: TRBV12-3/TRBV12-4
CDR3aa: CASSSLTNYEQYF
CDR3nt: TGTGCCAGCAGTTCTCTGACTAACTACGAGCAGTACTTC

len: 15
j_gene: TRBJ1-6
d_gene: .
abundance: many
v_gene: TRBV14
CDR3aa: CASSQVQVSNSPLHF
CDR3nt: TGTGCCAGCAGCCAAGTACAGGTCTCTAATTCACCCCTCCACTTT

len: 17
j_gene: TRBJ2-5
d_gene: TRBD2
abundance: few
v_gene: TRBV5-1
CDR3aa: CASSSQESGINLETQYF
CDR3nt: TGCGCCAGCAGCTCCCAGGAGAGCGGGATTAACTTGGAGACCCAGTACTTC

len: 17
j_gene: TRBJ2-2
d_gene: TRBD2
abundance: .
v_gene: TRBV6-5
CDR3aa: CASSYSPSGSGTGELFF
CDR3nt: TGTGCCAGCAGTTACTCCCCTAGCGGGAGTGGTACCGGGGAGCTGTTTTTT

len: 13
j_gene: TRBJ2-2
d_gene: .
abundance: .
v_gene: TRBV7-9
CDR3aa: CASSLPATGELFF
CDR3nt: TGTGCCAGCAGCTTACCGGCCACCGGGGAGCTGTTTTTT

len: 14
j_gene: TRBJ2-7
d_gene: .
abundance: .
v_gene: TRBV6-5
CDR3aa: CASSYSRGAYQQYF
CDR3nt: TGTGCCAGCAGTTACTCGAGGGGGGCCTACCAGCAGTACTTC

len: 16
j_gene: TRBJ1-5
d_gene: TRBD1
abundance: few
v_gene: TRBV20-1
CDR3aa: CSARDLTGQGFQPQHF
CDR3nt: TGCAGTGCTAGAGATCTGACGGGACAGGGTTTTCAGCCCCAGCATTTT

len: 14
j_gene: TRBJ2-1
d_gene: TRBD2
abundance: .
v_gene: TRBV20-1
CDR3aa: CSASLAGVKNEQFF
CDR3nt: TGCAGTGCTTCACTAGCGGGAGTGAAAAATGAGCAGTTCTTC